The 13 T cell receptor beta chains presented below share a single source sample, sequenced in a study of shared clonotypes between healthy human individuals (dated by TCRdb to between 2020 and 2021). Preparation of the library involved the immunoSEQ multiplex PCR assay. Held by TCRdb, this immuneACCESS table contains in-frame sequences only and omits some clones. Under half of the omission traces to an unresolved V gene where checked; the cause of the rest is unknown. This sample has hundreds of thousands of clones in its table, and approximately 96% of those were observed once. Roughly 0.12% of the sample is in the top ten clones. CD8 naive samples were obtained by positive selection for CCR7 among CD45RO-negative cells, yielding a CD45RA+CCR7+ population from which TemRA cells were excluded. Sequenced material: naive CD8+ T cells sorted from blood. Read against the paper, the sample's cell subset or site label means: CD45RA+CCR7+. The receptor set was obtained from a woman in her 30s in good health.

The V and J genes are TRBV29-1 and TRBJ2-2; 10 nucleotides match TRBD1. This CDR3 comprises 14 residues. The J segment lost 5 bases and the V segment lost 7 bases, leaving 7 bases of the junction unmatched. Looked up from germline, CDR1 is SQVTM and CDR2 is ANQGSEA. Here the CDR3 DNA reads TGCAGCGCTGAGCCGGGACAGGGGACCGGGGAGCTGTTTTTT. It is translated as CSAEPGQGTGELFF.

A few counts support this clone. The chain joins TRBV5-5 to TRBJ1-1; D perhaps matches TRBD1 (6 bases). From germline, CDR1 is SGHKS and CDR2 YYEKEE (reference sequence). This CDR3 spans 15 amino acids. The germline V and J ends were trimmed by 3 bases and 3 bases, with 15 bases remaining between them. The CDR3: CASSWFNRADTEAFF. The CDR3 region has the DNA TGTGCCAGCAGCTGGTTTAACAGGGCGGACACTGAAGCTTTCTTT.

The gene calls are TRBV7-9 and TRBJ2-1; D unresolved. The CDR3 has 15 residues. V shed 2 bases and J shed 5 bases, with 13 bases lying between them. CDR1 is SEHNR and CDR2 is FQNEAQ in the germline V gene (reference sequence). CDR3 nucleotide sequence: TGTGCCAGCAGCTTAAGCCGCCCTAGTAACAATGAGCAGTTCTTC. Amino acid sequence: CASSLSRPSNNEQFF.

The gene calls are TRBV4-2 and TRBJ2-7, with 8 nucleotides matching TRBD1. In germline, CDR1 is LGHNA, CDR2 YNFKEQ. V lost 1 base to trimming and J lost 5 bases; unmatched junction nucleotides: 7. This CDR3 has 15 amino acids. DNA of the CDR3: TGTGCCAGCAGCCAAGGGACAGGGTTACTCAACGAGCAGTACTTC. It is translated as CASSQGTGLLNEQYF.

This clone was detected only once. The chain couples TRBV5-1 to TRBJ2-1; 14 bases are shared with TRBD2. J gave up 2 bases and V 4 bases, and 5 bases lay outside the gene matches. In germline, CDR1 is SGHRS, CDR2 YFSETQ. The CDR3 is made up of 17 amino acids. This CDR3 reads CASSMGLAGVPYNEQFF. The CDR3 DNA reads as TGCGCCAGCAGCATGGGACTAGCGGGAGTCCCCTACAATGAGCAGTTCTTC. Full variable domain (outside the CDR3, taken from reference TRBV5-1 and TRBJ2-1): KAGVTQTPRYLIKTRGQQVTLSCSPISGHRSVSWYQQTPGQGLQFLFEYFSETQRNKGNFPGRFSGRQFSNSRSEMNVSTLELGDSALYLCASSMGLAGVPYNEQFFGPGTRLTVL.

The genes are TRBV28 and TRBJ2-3, with D possibly TRBD2 on 5 matching bases. V lost 10 bases to trimming and J lost 2 bases, with 13 bases between them. The CDR3 has 13 amino acids. CDR1 is MDHEN and CDR2 is SYDVKM in the germline V gene. The CDR3 loop is CAISRANTDTQYF. Written as DNA, the CDR3 is TGTGCCATTTCGAGGGCCAACACAGATACGCAGTATTTT.

This chain joins TRBV2 and TRBJ1-5; 9 positions match TRBD1. The germline gives CDR1 SNHLY, CDR2 FYNNEI. The CDR3 consists of 15 residues. V lost 6 bases, J lost 0 bases, and 3 bases stayed unmatched. CDR3 amino acids: CASRDRGNSNQPQHF. CDR3 nucleotides: TGTGCCAGCAGGGACAGGGGAAATAGCAATCAGCCCCAGCATTTT.

This clone was recorded once. The CDR3 protein is CASSLGLSGTLGELFF. For the CDR3, the DNA is TGTGCCAGCAGCTTGGGTCTTAGCGGGACCCTGGGGGAGCTGTTTTTT. The chain is built from TRBV5-6 and TRBJ2-2; 8 positions match TRBD2. CDR1 and CDR2 (germline): SGHDT, YYEEEE. CDR3 length: 16 amino acids. V lost 0 bases to trimming and J lost 8 bases; unmatched junction nucleotides: 9.

This clone occurred once. CDR3 region: CASSYTGIDQPQHF. The DNA for the CDR3 is TGTGCCAGCAGTTACACCGGGATCGATCAGCCCCAGCATTTT. The chain uses TRBV6-5 and TRBJ1-5; D remains unclear. Germline CDR1 MNHEY, CDR2 SVGAGI. The CDR3 has 14 residues. V lost 2 bases and J 5 bases, leaving 10 bases between the germline ends.

The gene calls are TRBV9 and TRBJ2-5; the match to TRBD1 covers 11 bases. This CDR3 contains 16 residues. V trimming: 2 bases; J trimming: 5 bases; junction bases outside the gene matches: 8. Germline V gene lookup returns CDR1 SGDLS and CDR2 YYNGEE. The CDR3 region has the DNA TGTGCCAGCAGCGTCGGGACAGGGGGGTTCGGGGAGACCCAGTACTTC. Its translation: CASSVGTGGFGETQYF.

The chain joins TRBV4-1 to TRBJ2-2, with D maybe TRBD1 (6 bases). Germline V gives CDR1 MGHRA, CDR2 YSYEKL. Trimming took off 2 bases at V and 6 bases at J, with 13 bases between the two ends. CDR3 length equals 15 residues. The CDR3 sequence: CASSQYRTAAGELFF. The CDR3 DNA reads as TGCGCCAGCAGCCAATACAGGACAGCGGCCGGGGAGCTGTTTTTT.

This chain uses TRBV5-4 with TRBJ2-7; perhaps TRBD2 as D (6 bases). The CDR3 runs to 15 residues. V lost 3 bases to trimming and J lost 2 bases, with 15 bases between them. CDR1 and CDR2 from the germline V gene are SGHNT and YYREEE (reference sequence). The CDR3 loop is CASSSSWRGTYEQYF. The CDR3 nucleotides read TGTGCCAGCAGCTCGTCTTGGAGGGGCACCTACGAGCAGTACTTC. Drawing the rest from reference TRBV5-4 and TRBJ2-7, the complete variable domain is ETGVTQSPTHLIKTRGQQVTLRCSSQSGHNTVSWYQQALGQGPQFIFQYYREEENGRGNFPPRFSGLQFPNYSSELNVNALELDDSALYLCASSSSWRGTYEQYFGPGTRLTVT.

The chain joins TRBV2 to TRBJ2-1; 7 bases align to TRBD2. Germline V gene lookup returns CDR1 SNHLY and CDR2 FYNNEI. This CDR3 has 15 amino acids. V trimming: 6 bases; J trimming: 7 bases; junction bases outside the gene matches: 12. The CDR3 DNA is TGTGCCAGCAGAGTCTACGCGGGAGTAATGAATGAGCAGTTCTTC. Its protein is CASRVYAGVMNEQFF.